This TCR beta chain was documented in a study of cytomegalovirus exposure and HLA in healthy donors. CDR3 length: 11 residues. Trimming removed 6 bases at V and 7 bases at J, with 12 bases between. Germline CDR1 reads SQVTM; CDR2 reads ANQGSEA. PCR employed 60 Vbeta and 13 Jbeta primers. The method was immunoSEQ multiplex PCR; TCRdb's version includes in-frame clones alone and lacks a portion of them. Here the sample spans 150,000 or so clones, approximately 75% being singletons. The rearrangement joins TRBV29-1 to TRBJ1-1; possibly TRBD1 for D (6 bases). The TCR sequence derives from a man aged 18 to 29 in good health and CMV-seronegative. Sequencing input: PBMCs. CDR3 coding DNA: TGCAGCGTGGCAGGGGTGGGTGAAGCTTTCTTT. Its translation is CSVAGVGEAFF.